The 31 T cell receptor beta chains presented below share a single source sample, sequenced in a study of T cells in Graves' hyperthyroidism and ophthalmopathy. Researchers amplified the TCR beta CDR3 regions from RNA transcripts. First-round RT-PCR targeting the TCR CDR3 was performed with the HTBI primer set. TCRdb re-derived calls from the multiplex PCR reads in MiXCR, one entry per CDR3 protein. The sample consists of hundreds of thousands of distinct CDR3 sequences, approximately 15% of them appearing once. The sample consisted of blood. The receptors stem from a woman between 18 and 29 years old with Graves' hyperthyroidism.

With regard to this clonotype: Since no conserved phenylalanine or tryptophan closes the CDR3, a read error is the likely cause. The rearrangement links TRBV11-2 to TRBJ1-2; D is undetermined. Trimming left V 0 bases short and J 4 bases short, with 9 bases between. CDR1 is SGHAT and CDR2 is FQNNGV in the germline V gene. CDR3 size: 14 residues. The CDR3 reads CASSLEKKTYGYTL. In DNA, the CDR3 is TGTGCCAGCAGCTTAGAAAAGAAAACCTATGGCTACACCCTC.

At least ten counts were recorded for this clonotype. The chain is built from TRBV13 and TRBJ1-2; D uncertain. Per the germline V gene, CDR1 is PRHDT and CDR2 is FYEKMQ (reference sequence). With 1 base removed from V and 4 bases from J, the gap between germline ends came to 19 bases. The CDR3 loop spans 17 amino acids. The CDR3 DNA reads TGTGCCAGCAGCTTAGAGTTGTTGGGCAGGCCGGGCTATGGCTACACCTTC. The encoded protein is CASSLELLGRPGYGYTF.

CDR3 in amino acids: CASSYTASGSNHEQFF. CDR3 sequence (DNA): TGCGCCAGCAGCTACACTGCGAGCGGGAGTAACCATGAGCAGTTCTTC. The chain couples TRBV5-1 to TRBJ2-1; TRBD2 matches at 8 bases. The germline gives CDR1 SGHRS, CDR2 YFSETQ. This CDR3 is built from 16 residues. V was pared by 3 bases and J by 8 bases, with 13 bases of the junction left unmatched.

The genes are TRBV20-1 and TRBJ2-7; D is ambiguous. CDR1 and CDR2 from the germline V gene are DFQATT and SNEGSKA (reference sequence). Trimming shortened V by 0 bases and J by 5 bases, and 5 bases separated the two germline ends. The CDR3 runs to 11 residues. The CDR3 nucleotides read TGCAGTGCTAGAGATCCCCACGAGCAGTACTTC. It encodes CSARDPHEQYF.

The table lists this clonotype with a few counts. This chain links TRBV5-1 with TRBJ2-1; tentative D call: TRBD2 (5 bases). CDR3 length: 14 residues. Trimming stripped 4 bases from V and 6 bases from J, with 14 bases between. The germline gives CDR1 SGHRS, CDR2 YFSETQ. CDR3 coding DNA: TGCGCCAGCAGCACGGAGGACGGTCTCAATGAGCAGTTCTTC. This sequence encodes CASSTEDGLNEQFF.

This clonotype came up many times. The gene calls are TRBV7-6 and TRBJ2-7; TRBD1 might be the D (5 bases). Germline CDR1 and CDR2: SGHVS and FNYEAQ. The length of the CDR3 is 13 residues. The germline V and J ends were trimmed by 10 bases and 3 bases, with 16 bases remaining between them. As DNA, the CDR3 is TGTGCCACGGCCTGGGGCAGATACTACGAGCAGTACTTC. Translation gives CATAWGRYYEQYF.

In its sample, this clonotype was seen many times. J is TRBJ1-1 and V is TRBV29-1, with D perhaps matching TRBD1 (5 bases). The CDR3 covers 14 residues. Germline V gives CDR1 SQVTM, CDR2 ANQGSEA. The germline V and J ends were trimmed by 7 bases and 0 bases, with 15 bases remaining between them. CDR3 amino acids: CSALQGVMNTEAFF. As DNA, the CDR3 is TGCAGCGCACTCCAGGGAGTTATGAACACTGAAGCTTTCTTT.

In nucleotides, the CDR3 is TGCAGTGCTAGGGACAGCGTGTTTAGCAATCAGCCCCAGCATTTT. It codes for CSARDSVFSNQPQHF. The rearrangement uses TRBV20-1 and TRBJ1-5; perhaps TRBD1 as D (6 bases). This CDR3 region has 15 residues. In germline, CDR1 is DFQATT, CDR2 SNEGSKA (reference sequence). Trimming took 3 bases from V and 0 from J, leaving 12 bases between them.

This clonotype was counted only a few times. This chain uses TRBV6-4 with TRBJ1-5; 9 bases line up with TRBD1. Germline CDR1 reads MRHNA; CDR2 reads SNTAGT. V lost 6 bases, J lost 0 bases, and 9 bases stayed unmatched. The CDR3 is made up of 17 amino acids. CDR3 bases: TGTGCCAGCAGCCGGATTGGGACAGGGTTTAGCAATCAGCCCCAGCATTTT. The encoded protein is CASSRIGTGFSNQPQHF.

The chain employs TRBV12-3 or TRBV12-4 and TRBJ1-5; D is unresolved. Trimming stripped 5 bases from V and 7 bases from J, with 18 bases between. The CDR3 is 15 residues long. The CDR3 DNA reads as TGTGCCAGCAGTCTAGGCGGGTCACAGCGACAGCCCCAGCATTTT. It specifies CASSLGGSQRQPQHF.

This clonotype occurred many times. This chain joins TRBV20-1 and TRBJ2-2, with 7 bases that match TRBD1. Germline values: CDR1 DFQATT, CDR2 SNEGSKA (reference sequence). Germline trimming cut 1 base from V and 7 bases from J; bases unmatched to any gene: 3. This CDR3 is 13 amino acids long. The chain's CDR3 is CSARVAGGGELFF. In nucleotides, the CDR3 is TGCAGTGCTAGAGTCGCAGGGGGCGGGGAGCTGTTTTTT.

Many counts were recorded for this clonotype. J is TRBJ1-5 and V is TRBV30, with D unresolved. V was cut by 2 bases and J by 6 bases, with 11 bases left in between. The CDR3 sequence is 13 residues long. Germline V gives CDR1 GTSNPN, CDR2 SVGIG (reference sequence). CDR3 nucleotides: TGTGCCTGGAGTCGAGGGTCTCGTCAGCCCCAGCATTTT. It encodes CAWSRGSRQPQHF.

This clonotype is a singleton in its sample. V usage is TRBV16 and J usage is TRBJ1-5; no definite D call. V was shortened by 6 bases and J by 5 bases, with 11 bases between the two germline ends. From germline, CDR1 is KGHSY and CDR2 FQNENV. The CDR3 is 13 residues long. This CDR3 reads CASSITTDQPQHF. The DNA for the CDR3 is TGTGCCAGCAGTATAACCACCGATCAGCCCCAGCATTTT.

This clonotype showed up just a few times. This rearrangement joins TRBV20-1 to TRBJ2-7, with D possibly being TRBD2 (6 bases). The V gene lost 3 bases and the J gene lost 2 bases, with 17 bases spanning the gap. Germline V gene data show CDR1 as DFQATT and CDR2 as SNEGSKA (reference sequence). The CDR3 contains 15 residues. Here the CDR3 reads CSASGGLGTTYEQYF. The DNA for the CDR3 is TGCAGTGCTAGCGGGGGTTTGGGGACCACCTACGAGCAGTACTTC.

This clonotype has just a few counts. V is TRBV19 and J is TRBJ1-5, with 8 bases aligning to TRBD1. V lost 2 bases, J lost 4 bases, and 10 bases stayed unmatched. CDR1 and CDR2 from the germline V gene are LNHDA and SQIVND (reference sequence). The CDR3 covers 17 residues. DNA for the CDR3: TGTGCCAGTAGTATAACACAGGGGGTCGGAGTAAATCAGCCCCAGCATTTT. This gives the protein CASSITQGVGVNQPQHF.

The count of this clonotype is one. The chain combines TRBV7-9 with TRBJ1-2; a weak D match, TRBD1 (5 bases). This CDR3 has 14 residues. Trimming pared 3 bases from V and 4 bases from J, leaving 12 bases between. The V gene's germline CDR1 is SEHNR and CDR2 FQNEAQ (reference sequence). CDR3 sequence (DNA): TGTGCCAGCAGCTTGACGGGGCAGCTCTATGGCTACACCTTC. Its protein product is CASSLTGQLYGYTF.

On this clonotype itself: One end of the junction fails to match germline, which may point to a read error. CDR3 sequence: CASPPPNLAPEQYF. In DNA form, the CDR3 reads TGTGCCAGCCCACCGCCGAATCTTGCCCCCGAGCAGTACTTC. V is TRBV18 and J is TRBJ2-7; D call uncertain. The CDR3 runs 14 residues. Looked up from germline, CDR1 is KGHSH and CDR2 is LQKENI. The whole variable domain, filled in from reference TRBV18 and TRBJ2-7, reads NAGVMQNPRHLVRRRGQEARLRCSPMKGHSHVYWYRQLPEEGLKFMVYLQKENIIDESGMPKERFSAEFPKEGPSILRIQQVVRGDSAAYFCASPPPNLAPEQYFGPGTRLTVT.

In its sample, this clonotype was seen many times. V and J are TRBV20-1 and TRBJ2-5; D ambiguous. CDR1 is DFQATT, CDR2 SNEGSKA, per germline (reference sequence). V was trimmed by 6 bases and J by 4 bases, leaving 18 bases between them. The length of the CDR3 is 14 residues. The CDR3: CSAPAHPEPETQYF. CDR3 in DNA: TGCAGTGCCCCTGCACACCCGGAGCCAGAGACCCAGTACTTC.

Ten or more counts support this clonotype. V usage is TRBV6-1 and J usage is TRBJ2-7; D remains ambiguous. Germline CDR1 MNHNS, CDR2 SASEGT. The CDR3 length is 14 residues. Trimming stripped 8 bases from V and 3 bases from J, with 17 bases between. The CDR3 DNA reads TGTGCCAGCCGCAAGAGACACGAAGACTACGAGCAGTACTTC. Translation gives CASRKRHEDYEQYF.

This chain connects TRBV25-1 to TRBJ2-7; D is undetermined. V gave up 2 bases and J gave up 0 bases, with 8 bases separating them. The CDR3 is made up of 14 amino acids. From germline, CDR1 is MGHDK and CDR2 SYGVNS. CDR3: CASSELPDSYEQYF. In nucleotides, the CDR3 is TGTGCCAGCAGTGAACTTCCAGACTCCTACGAGCAGTACTTC.

This clonotype was seen many times. This chain links TRBV6-5 with TRBJ2-7; D call uncertain. The CDR3 runs to 14 residues. Germline V gene sequence: CDR1 MNHEY, CDR2 SVGAGI. Trimming removed 2 bases from V and 0 bases from J, with 8 bases in between. The CDR3 sequence is CASSYDRYSYEQYF. The CDR3 nucleotides read TGTGCCAGCAGTTACGATCGTTACTCCTACGAGCAGTACTTC.

This clonotype was recorded many times. V usage is TRBV30 and J usage is TRBJ2-3; weak D call: TRBD2 (5 bases). CDR3 length equals 14 residues. Germline-derived CDR1 and CDR2 are GTSNPN and SVGIG (reference sequence). The V gene lost 0 bases and the J gene lost 3 bases, with 10 bases spanning the gap. CDR3: CAWSVRAETDTQYF. DNA of the CDR3: TGTGCCTGGAGTGTACGAGCGGAAACAGATACGCAGTATTTT.

V is TRBV19 and J is TRBJ1-2; 9 positions agree with TRBD1. Germline CDR1 LNHDA, CDR2 SQIVND (reference sequence). Trimming at V came to 5 bases and at J to 8 bases, leaving 12 bases not matched to a gene. There are 15 residues in the CDR3. CDR3 loop: CASSFSTGTGTGYTF. DNA for the CDR3: TGTGCCAGTAGTTTTTCAACCGGGACAGGGACCGGCTACACCTTC.

The V call is TRBV29-1, the J call TRBJ2-7, with 10 bases aligning to TRBD1. V was pared by 6 bases and J by 7 bases, with 9 bases of the junction left unmatched. CDR1 is SQVTM, CDR2 ANQGSEA, per germline. The CDR3 has 13 residues. The CDR3 DNA sequence: TGCAGCGTCCTGACAGGGGGCTGGGGGGAGCAGTACTTC. This codes for CSVLTGGWGEQYF.

This sequence joins TRBV5-8 and TRBJ2-5; D is unclear. CDR1 and CDR2 (germline): SGHTS, YDEGEE. The CDR3 contains 16 residues. V lost 3 bases and J 0 bases, leaving 15 bases between the germline ends. The CDR3 loop reads CASSSGSRTDQETQYF. As DNA, the CDR3 is TGTGCCAGCAGCTCCGGTAGCAGGACCGACCAAGAGACCCAGTACTTC.

This clonotype was observed at least ten times. The rearrangement joins TRBV27 to TRBJ2-1; 13 nucleotides align to TRBD2. CDR3 length equals 18 residues. Germline values: CDR1 MNHEY, CDR2 SMNVEV (reference sequence). V was pared by 1 base and J by 6 bases, with 9 bases of the junction left unmatched. The CDR3 DNA follows: TGTGCCAGCAGTTTATTCCCCGCAACTAGCGGGAGGGGCAATGAGCAGTTCTTC. Protein sequence: CASSLFPATSGRGNEQFF.

This clonotype has ten or more counts. V is TRBV27 and J is TRBJ1-2; 8 positions agree with TRBD1. V lost 4 bases, J lost 2 bases, and 12 bases stayed unmatched. This CDR3 is built from 17 residues. The germline CDR1 and CDR2 sequences are MNHEY and SMNVEV (reference sequence). The CDR3 spells CASSSLFVGQGNYGYTF. Here the CDR3 DNA reads TGTGCCAGCAGTTCCCTCTTCGTAGGACAGGGCAACTATGGCTACACCTTC.

This clonotype has ten or more counts. The J gene is TRBJ2-1, the V gene TRBV13; D is unresolved. From germline, CDR1 is PRHDT and CDR2 FYEKMQ (reference sequence). The CDR3 covers 12 residues. Between the trimmed V and J ends, which lost 9 bases and 8 bases, there was a span of 14 bases. DNA for the CDR3: TGTGCCAGTCAGTCGACGACCCATGAGCAGTTCTTC. It codes for CASQSTTHEQFF.

The chain couples TRBV28 to TRBJ2-3; 9 bases align to TRBD1. V dropped 7 bases and J dropped 6; count of bases not matched to a gene: 5. Germline CDR1 and CDR2: MDHEN and SYDVKM. The CDR3 loop spans 13 amino acids. The CDR3 loop reads CASKQGAADTQYF. The CDR3 DNA follows: TGTGCCAGCAAACAGGGGGCGGCCGATACGCAGTATTTT.

The V gene is TRBV13, the J gene TRBJ1-6; 11 nucleotides match TRBD1. With 5 bases clipped from V and 7 bases from J, the junction kept 7 bases outside the gene matches. This CDR3 is 16 amino acids long. Germline assignment: CDR1 PRHDT and CDR2 FYEKMQ (reference sequence). CDR3 sequence reads: CASSHIRTGGNSPLHF. DNA of the CDR3: TGTGCCAGCAGCCACATTCGGACAGGGGGCAATTCACCCCTCCACTTT.

This clonotype was found many times. This chain connects TRBV2 to TRBJ1-1; 7 bases are shared with TRBD1. CDR1 SNHLY and CDR2 FYNNEI come from the germline V gene. V trimming: 5 bases; J trimming: 0 bases; junction bases outside the gene matches: 6. CDR3 size: 15 residues. The CDR3 reads CASSLTGTVNTEAFF. The CDR3 DNA reads as TGTGCCAGCAGTCTCACCGGGACAGTGAACACTGAAGCTTTCTTT.